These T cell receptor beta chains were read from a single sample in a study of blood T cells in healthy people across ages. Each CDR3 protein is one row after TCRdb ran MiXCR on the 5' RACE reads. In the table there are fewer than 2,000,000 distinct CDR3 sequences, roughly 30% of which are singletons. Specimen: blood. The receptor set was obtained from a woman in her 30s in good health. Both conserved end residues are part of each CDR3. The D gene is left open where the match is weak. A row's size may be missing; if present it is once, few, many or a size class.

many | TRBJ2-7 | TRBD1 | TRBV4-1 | CASSQGGGQGYEQYF | TGCGCCAGCAGCCAAGGGGGTGGACAGGGGTACGAGCAGTACTTC
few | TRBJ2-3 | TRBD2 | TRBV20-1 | CSAHARTSGRMADTQYF | TGCAGTGCCCACGCTCGGACTAGCGGGAGGATGGCAGATACGCAGTATTTT
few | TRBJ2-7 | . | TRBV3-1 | CASSQVGSIVYEQYF | TGTGCCAGCAGCCAAGTAGGGAGCATCGTCTACGAGCAGTACTTC
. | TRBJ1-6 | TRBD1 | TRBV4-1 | CASPGGTGISPLHF | TGCGCCAGCCCCGGCGGGACAGGGATTTCACCCCTCCACTTT
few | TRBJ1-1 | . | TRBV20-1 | CSPQGWGTEAFF | TGCAGTCCCCAGGGGTGGGGGACTGAAGCTTTCTTT
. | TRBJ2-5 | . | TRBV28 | CASSAQLVVGQRETQYF | TGTGCCAGCAGTGCCCAGCTCGTAGTCGGACAGCGGGAGACCCAGTACTTC
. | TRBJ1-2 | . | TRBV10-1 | CASSNTGKGYTF | TGCGCCAGCAGTAATACAGGGAAAGGCTACACCTTC
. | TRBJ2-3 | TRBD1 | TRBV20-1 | CSARSLTGQGTDMQYF | TGCAGTGCTAGGTCACTTACGGGACAGGGCACAGATATGCAGTATTTT
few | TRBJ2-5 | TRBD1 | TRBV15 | CATSRAPAGGQETQYF | TGTGCCACCAGCAGAGCCCCGGCAGGGGGCCAAGAGACCCAGTACTTC
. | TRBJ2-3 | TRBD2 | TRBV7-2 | CASSPASGITDTQYF | TGTGCCAGCAGCCCCGCTAGCGGGATCACAGATACGCAGTATTTT
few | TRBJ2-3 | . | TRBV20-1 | CSARDPSSGDTQYF | TGCAGTGCTAGAGACCCTAGTTCCGGAGATACGCAGTATTTT